This passage covers 13 T cell receptor beta chains from one sample sequenced in a study of blood T cell repertoires in COVID-19. Method: immunoSEQ multiplex PCR; TCRdb's copy keeps in-frame clones and lacks some. The data show around 200,000 clones, roughly 83% seen once. Material: PBMCs or T cells enriched from blood (not recorded which). Every receptor here comes from a woman aged 25 to 39 who had recovered from COVID-19.

The rearrangement uses TRBV19 and TRBJ2-7; 7 bases line up with TRBD1. The germline gives CDR1 LNHDA, CDR2 SQIVND (reference sequence). Trimming at V came to 1 base and at J to 6 bases, leaving 6 bases not matched to a gene. CDR3 size: 14 residues. CDR3 coding DNA: TGTGCCAGTAGTATAGCCACAGGGGTGGGCGAGCAGTACTTC. Amino acids: CASSIATGVGEQYF. Looking up the rest from reference TRBV19 and TRBJ2-7 gives the full variable domain: DGGITQSPKYLFRKEGQNVTLSCEQNLNHDAMYWYRQDPGQGLRLIYYSQIVNDFQKGDIAEGYSVSREKKESFPLTVTSAQKNPTAFYLCASSIATGVGEQYFGPGTRLTVT.

This chain joins TRBV18 and TRBJ1-2; D is possibly TRBD1 (6 bases). Germline CDR1 KGHSH, CDR2 LQKENI. Deletions cut 3 bases from V and 6 bases from J, with 17 bases between. The CDR3 is made up of 15 amino acids. The chain's CDR3 is CASSPTGGHGDGYTF. As DNA, the CDR3 is TGTGCCAGCTCACCCACCGGGGGGCACGGAGATGGCTACACCTTC.

This clone was recorded a few times. This chain joins TRBV9 and TRBJ2-1; TRBD2 matches at 8 bases. Germline CDR1 is SGDLS and CDR2 is YYNGEE. The CDR3 is 14 amino acids. V shed 3 bases, J shed 9 bases, and the junction held 8 bases outside the gene matches. CDR3 residues: CASSGGLGETEQFF. In nucleotides, the CDR3 is TGTGCCAGCAGCGGGGGACTAGGCGAGACTGAGCAGTTCTTC.

This CDR3 reads CASSLSGRIDEKLFF. The CDR3 DNA is TGCGCCAGCAGCTTGTCGGGAAGGATAGATGAAAAACTGTTTTTT. The V and J genes are TRBV5-1 and TRBJ1-4; D unresolved. V gave up 1 base and J gave up 6 bases, with 13 bases separating them. CDR3 length: 15 residues. Per the germline V gene, CDR1 is SGHRS and CDR2 is YFSETQ.

This clone occurred once. The J gene is TRBJ1-5, the V gene TRBV30; D is undetermined. The V end lost 1 base, the J end lost 6 bases, and 10 bases lay between the germline ends. The CDR3 covers 13 residues. Germline loops: CDR1 GTSNPN, CDR2 SVGIG (reference sequence). The CDR3 DNA sequence: TGTGCCTGGAGTGAGCAGGTTACTCAGCCCCAGCATTTT. It yields the protein CAWSEQVTQPQHF.

The rearrangement links TRBV19 to TRBJ1-4, with D possibly matching TRBD1 (5 bases). The CDR3 spans 15 residues. The germline gives CDR1 LNHDA, CDR2 SQIVND (reference sequence). Trimming removed 7 bases at V and 8 bases at J, with 20 bases between. The DNA of the CDR3 is TGTGCCAGTACTCCAATCGTAGGGGTCCGCGAAAAACTGTTTTTT. Translation: CASTPIVGVREKLFF.

The chain has TRBV6-2 or TRBV6-3 and TRBJ2-2, with TRBD1 identical over 7 bases. CDR3 length equals 18 residues. The V and J ends lost 2 bases and 4 bases, in that order; junction bases with no gene match: 13. Germline values: CDR1 MNHEY, CDR2 SVGEGT. CDR3 in DNA: TGTGCCAGCAGTTACGGGGACAGCTTCCTTAAAGGCACCGGGGAGCTGTTTTTT. Translating gives CASSYGDSFLKGTGELFF.

This clone was seen once. CDR3: CASSYSWEMNTEAFF. The CDR3 DNA reads TGTGCCAGCAGTTACTCGTGGGAGATGAACACTGAAGCTTTCTTT. The chain joins TRBV6-5 to TRBJ1-1; D unresolved. The germline V gene encodes CDR1 MNHEY and CDR2 SVGAGI. The CDR3 length is 15 residues. V was cut by 0 bases and J by 0 bases, with 8 bases left in between.

The rearrangement uses TRBV10-1 and TRBJ1-1; 12 positions agree with TRBD1. With V trimmed by 3 bases and J by 1 base, 6 bases remained unmatched. Per germline, CDR1 WNHNN and CDR2 SYGVQD (reference sequence). This CDR3 has 17 residues. The CDR3 region is CASSDGTGGAWNTEAFF. CDR3 nucleotides: TGCGCCAGCAGTGATGGGACAGGGGGCGCGTGGAACACTGAAGCTTTCTTT.

This clone was recorded once. The chain couples TRBV9 to TRBJ2-3, with 11 bases aligning to TRBD2. This CDR3 contains 15 residues. The junction had 3 bases not matched to a gene; V was cut back by 0 bases and J by 6 bases. The germline CDR1 and CDR2 sequences are SGDLS and YYNGEE. The CDR3 region has the DNA TGTGCCAGCAGCGTAGCACTAGCGGGGGCGGATACGCAGTATTTT. It is translated as CASSVALAGADTQYF.

This clone has only a few counts. V gene TRBV27 combines with J gene TRBJ2-2; tentative D call: TRBD2 (7 bases). This CDR3 is 17 amino acids long. Trimming took off 8 bases at V and 1 base at J, with 20 bases between the two ends. Per the germline V gene, CDR1 is MNHEY and CDR2 is SMNVEV (reference sequence). The CDR3 reads CASSRGGGRRNTGELFF. CDR3 DNA sequence: TGTGCCAGCTCAAGAGGGGGGGGGCGAAGGAACACCGGGGAGCTGTTTTTT.

This sequence joins TRBV12-5 and TRBJ1-1; no definite D call. The length of the CDR3 is 14 residues. V dropped 4 bases and J dropped 1 base, with 10 bases sitting between them. Germline CDR1 LGHNT, CDR2 FRNRAP. This CDR3 reads CASGSTVGNTEAFF. CDR3 bases: TGTGCTAGTGGTTCCACAGTGGGGAACACTGAAGCTTTCTTT.

The chain recombines TRBV6-5 with TRBJ1-1; D remains ambiguous. The length of the CDR3 is 14 residues. The V and J ends lost 7 bases and 10 bases respectively, with 22 bases between them. Germline V CDR1 and CDR2: MNHEY, SVGAGI. For the CDR3, the DNA is TGTGCCAGCACACGTCCGGGCTTAGCGAAGCCAGCTTTCTTT. Translated, it gives CASTRPGLAKPAFF.